This T cell receptor beta chain was sequenced in a study of T cell responses to AZD1222 COVID-19 vaccine. Whole-study findings and limits: White British ancestry dominated among donors, who included more females, and clonal diversity was possibly underestimated. There were vaccine-associated CD4 TCRs across spike, dominant at 160-218 and 743-854. Seropositive status at baseline applied to only a handful of AZD1222 recipients. Repertoire sampling was restricted to post-peak T cell response timepoints.

The CDR3 is made up of 12 amino acids. The germline V and J ends were trimmed by 1 base and 11 bases, with 11 bases remaining between them. CDR1 and CDR2 (germline): SGHVS, FNYEAQ. With respect to this clone: Its antigen is still unknown.

The assay was immunoSEQ multiplex PCR, and TCRdb's table has in-frame clones only and misses some. The repertoire holds almost 50,000 clones, with around 85% as singletons. The chain carries TRBV7-6 and TRBJ1-1; D remains unclear. The sequencing used peripheral blood, collected on day 0 of MenACWY control vaccination. The source is an adult in good health. CDR3: CASSLESGGAFF. CDR3 nucleotide sequence: TGTGCCAGCAGCTTAGAAAGTGGTGGGGCTTTCTTT. Variable domain in full (rest from reference TRBV7-6 and TRBJ1-1): GAGVSQSPRYKVTKRGQDVALRCDPISGHVSLYWYRQALGQGPEFLTYFNYEAQQDKSGLPNDRFSAERPEGSISTLTIQRTEQRDSAMYRCASSLESGGAFFGQGTRLTVV.